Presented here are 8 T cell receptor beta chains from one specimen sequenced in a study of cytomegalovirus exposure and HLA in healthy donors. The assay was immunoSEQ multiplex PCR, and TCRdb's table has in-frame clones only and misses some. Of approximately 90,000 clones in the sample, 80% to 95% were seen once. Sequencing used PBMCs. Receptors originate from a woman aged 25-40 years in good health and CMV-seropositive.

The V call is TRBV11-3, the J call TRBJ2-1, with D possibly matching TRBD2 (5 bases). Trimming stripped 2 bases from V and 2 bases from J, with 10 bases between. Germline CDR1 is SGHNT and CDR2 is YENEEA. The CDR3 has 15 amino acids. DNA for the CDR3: TGTGCCAGCAGCTTAACAGCGGTCGCCTACAATGAGCAGTTCTTC. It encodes CASSLTAVAYNEQFF.

For the CDR3, the DNA is TGTGCCATCAGTGAAGTTGGCGGGAGAGGGAAGACGAACACTGAAGCTTTCTTT. As protein: CAISEVGGRGKTNTEAFF. The rearrangement links TRBV10-3 to TRBJ1-1; D unresolved. V was cut by 3 bases and J by 1 base, with 21 bases left in between. Germline V CDR1 and CDR2: ENHRY, SYGVKD. CDR3 size: 18 residues.

In DNA, the CDR3 is TGTGCCAGCAGCTTTCGACAGAAAAAGTGGCTAGCGGGAGATCAGGATGAGCAGTTCTTC. Encoded protein: CASSFRQKKWLAGDQDEQFF. The chain couples TRBV7-6 to TRBJ2-1, with 10 bases matching TRBD2. Germline V gene data show CDR1 as SGHVS and CDR2 as FNYEAQ. V dropped 3 bases and J dropped 8; count of bases not matched to a gene: 22. The CDR3 contains 20 residues.

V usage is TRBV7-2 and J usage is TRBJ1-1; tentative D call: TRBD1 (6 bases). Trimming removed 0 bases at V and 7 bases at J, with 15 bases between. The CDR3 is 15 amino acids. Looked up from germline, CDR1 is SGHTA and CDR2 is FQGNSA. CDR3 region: CASSLAGGGLDEAFF. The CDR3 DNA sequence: TGTGCCAGCAGCTTAGCGGGAGGGGGGCTGGATGAAGCTTTCTTT.

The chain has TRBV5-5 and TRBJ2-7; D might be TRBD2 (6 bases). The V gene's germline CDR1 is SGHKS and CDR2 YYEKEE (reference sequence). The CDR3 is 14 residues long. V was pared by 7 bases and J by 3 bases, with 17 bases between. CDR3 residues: CASAMAGFGYEQYF. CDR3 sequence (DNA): TGTGCCAGCGCCATGGCGGGATTTGGCTACGAGCAGTACTTC.

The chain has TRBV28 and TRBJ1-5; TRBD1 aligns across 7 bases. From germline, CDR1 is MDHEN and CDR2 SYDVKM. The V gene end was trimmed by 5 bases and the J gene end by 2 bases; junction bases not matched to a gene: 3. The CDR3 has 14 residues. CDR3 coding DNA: TGTGCCAGCAGTAGAGACAGGGGCAATCAGCCCCAGCATTTT. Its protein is CASSRDRGNQPQHF. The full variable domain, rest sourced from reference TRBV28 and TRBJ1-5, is DVKVTQSSRYLVKRTGEKVFLECVQDMDHENMFWYRQDPGLGLRLIYFSYDVKMKEKGDIPEGYSVSREKKERFSLILESASTNQTSMYLCASSRDRGNQPQHFGDGTRLSIL.

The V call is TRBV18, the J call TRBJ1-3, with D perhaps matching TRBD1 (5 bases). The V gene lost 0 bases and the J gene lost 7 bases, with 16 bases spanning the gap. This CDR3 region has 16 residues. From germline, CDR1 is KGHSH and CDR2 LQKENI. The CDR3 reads CASSPPRPWRGNTIYF. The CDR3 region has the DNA TGTGCCAGCTCACCACCTCGACCTTGGCGGGGGAACACCATATATTTT.

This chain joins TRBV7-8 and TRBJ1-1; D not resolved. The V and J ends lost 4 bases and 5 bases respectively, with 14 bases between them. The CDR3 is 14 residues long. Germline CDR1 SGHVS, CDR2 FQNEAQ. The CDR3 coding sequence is TGTGCCAGCAGCTATTCTAGGCGTCGGACTGAAGCTTTCTTT. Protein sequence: CASSYSRRRTEAFF. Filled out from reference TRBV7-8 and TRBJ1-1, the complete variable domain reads GAGVSQSPRYKVAKRGQDVALRCDPISGHVSLFWYQQALGQGPEFLTYFQNEAQLDKSGLPSDRFFAERPEGSVSTLKIQRTQQEDSAVYLCASSYSRRRTEAFFGQGTRLTVV.